This is a list of T cell receptor beta chains from one sample in a study of blood T cell repertoires in COVID-19. Profiling relied on immunoSEQ multiplex PCR, and the TCRdb table lists in-frame clones only, not all of them. The sample records 50,000 to 80,000 clones, around 80% being singletons. Sequenced sample: peripheral blood. The receptors originated from a man aged 60 to 69 with COVID-19, enrolled during active disease. Each CDR3 is given with its conserved first and last residue. The order of the fields is V gene, clone size, J gene, D gene, CDR3 DNA, CDR3 protein. The D gene is left open where the match is weak. A clone size is listed for some rows: how often the clone was seen (once, few, many), or a class if it is expanded.

>TRBV2|NA|TRBJ1-6|TRBD1
TGTGCCAGCAGGCTGGACAGGCAGGAATCACCCCTCCACTTT
CASRLDRQESPLHF
>TRBV15|NA|TRBJ2-1|NA
TGTGCCACCAGCAGCTATAGTGTCTCCCTTCAGGATGAGCAGTTCTTC
CATSSYSVSLQDEQFF
>TRBV18|few|TRBJ2-2|TRBD2
TGTGCCAGCTCACGCGGACTAGCGGGAAACACCGGGGAGCTGTTTTTT
CASSRGLAGNTGELFF
>TRBV4-2|NA|TRBJ2-7|NA
TGTGCCAGCAGCCCGATATTAGGGAGTGGGATCCCCGAGCAGTACTTC
CASSPILGSGIPEQYF
>TRBV29-1|NA|TRBJ1-1|NA
TGCAGCGCTACCCAGACAGGCCTTATGGAAGCTTTCTTT
CSATQTGLMEAFF
>TRBV9|few|TRBJ1-5|NA
TGTGCCAGCAGCGTAGCCCCTGGAGGCAATCAGCCCCAGCATTTT
CASSVAPGGNQPQHF
>TRBV12-3/TRBV12-4|NA|TRBJ1-2|NA
TGTGCCAGCAGTTTGGGGCGCGGCTATGGCTACACCTTC
CASSLGRGYGYTF
>TRBV2|few|TRBJ2-1|NA
TGTGCCAGCAGTGAAGGGACAGTCAATGAGCAGTTCTTC
CASSEGTVNEQFF
>TRBV19|once|TRBJ1-2|TRBD1
TGTGCCAGTAGTGTCGGGGGAACGCGGACAGGGATCTATGGCTACACCTTC
CASSVGGTRTGIYGYTF
>TRBV11-2|NA|TRBJ2-2|NA
TGTGCCAGCAGGCGAACAGGGAACACCGGGGAGCTGTTTTTT
CASRRTGNTGELFF
>TRBV28|NA|TRBJ1-6|NA
TGTGCCACCTTCGTAGGGGGGGACTCAATCTCACCCCTCCACTTT
CATFVGGDSISPLHF
>TRBV28|NA|TRBJ1-5|NA
TGTGCCAGCAGTCTACAGAACAATCAGCCCCAGCATTTT
CASSLQNNQPQHF
>TRBV27|NA|TRBJ1-1|NA
TGTGCCAGCAGTTCCTCAGGGGCGTCGAGTGAAGCTTTCTTT
CASSSSGASSEAFF
>TRBV28|NA|TRBJ2-2|NA
TGTGCCAGCAGCCCGAAGGGGGGGGCAGGGGTCACCGGGGAGCTGTTTTTT
CASSPKGGAGVTGELFF
>TRBV6-5|once|TRBJ2-1|NA
TGTGCCAGCAGTTACTCCACAGACTACAATGAGCAGTTCTTC
CASSYSTDYNEQFF
>TRBV5-1|NA|TRBJ2-3|NA
TGCGCCAGCAGCGTGACGGGGGATACGCAGTATTTT
CASSVTGDTQYF
>TRBV19|NA|TRBJ2-1|NA
TGTGCCAGTAGTATAGGGGGCCAAGGGCGCGAGCAGTTCTTC
CASSIGGQGREQFF
>TRBV5-5|NA|TRBJ2-7|TRBD2
TGTGCCAGCAGCCACATCGTTGCCGGGGGGTCCCACGAGCAGTACTTC
CASSHIVAGGSHEQYF
>TRBV7-2|NA|TRBJ2-1|TRBD2
TGTGCCAGCAGCTGGGGGGGGAGCGTTGGTGAGCAGTTCTTC
CASSWGGSVGEQFF
>TRBV30|NA|TRBJ1-3|NA
TGTGCCTGGGGCTTGACAGCCTCTGGAAACACCATATATTTT
CAWGLTASGNTIYF
>TRBV5-1|NA|TRBJ2-5|TRBD2
TGCGCCAGCGGGACTAGCGGGGAAGAGACCCAGTACTTC
CASGTSGEETQYF
>TRBV28|few|TRBJ1-1|NA
TGTGCCAGCAGCCCACCGGTGGTTTCGGGAAGGAACACTGAAGCTTTCTTT
CASSPPVVSGRNTEAFF
>TRBV6-1|NA|TRBJ1-1|TRBD1
TGTGCCAGCAGTGATTCCCGGGACAGGCAGAACACTGAAGCTTTCTTT
CASSDSRDRQNTEAFF
>TRBV30|few|TRBJ1-6|TRBD1
TGTGCCTGGAGGGACAGGGGGTATCGTAAATCACCCCTCCACTTT
CAWRDRGYRKSPLHF
>TRBV7-9|NA|TRBJ2-7|TRBD2
TGTGCCAGCAGCTCGATGGTCCGACTAGCGGGGGGTAACGAGCAGTACTTC
CASSSMVRLAGGNEQYF
>TRBV7-9|NA|TRBJ1-2|NA
TGTGCCAGCAGCTTAGGCGGCAGGGAAGTAGTTGGCTACACCTTC
CASSLGGREVVGYTF
>TRBV6-5|NA|TRBJ1-1|NA
TGTGCCAGTACAGGGTGGATCACTGAAGCTTTCTTT
CASTGWITEAFF
>TRBV27|once|TRBJ2-2|NA
TGTGCCAGCCGCAGGGGGGAGGCAAACACCGGGGAGCTGTTTTTT
CASRRGEANTGELFF
>TRBV2|NA|TRBJ1-5|NA
TGTGCCAGTCAACAGGGTGGACAGCCCCAGCATTTT
CASQQGGQPQHF
>TRBV5-1|NA|TRBJ2-2|NA
TGCGCCAGCAGCCGGGAACCGACCGGGGAGCTGTTTTTT
CASSREPTGELFF
>TRBV4-1|NA|TRBJ1-4|NA
TGCGCCAGCAGCCATCGGACAGCCGCAACTAATGAAAAACTGTTTTTT
CASSHRTAATNEKLFF
>TRBV7-2|NA|TRBJ2-5|NA
TGTGCCAGCACCTTGTTTCTCAGCGTCGGTGAGACCCAGTACTTC
CASTLFLSVGETQYF
>TRBV30|NA|TRBJ1-4|NA
TGTGCCTGGTCGGGCGGGGCCCTTGAAAAACTGTTTTTT
CAWSGGALEKLFF
>TRBV20-1|NA|TRBJ2-5|NA
TGCAGTGCTAGGGCTGAAGAGACCCAGTACTTC
CSARAEETQYF
>TRBV20-1|NA|TRBJ2-1|TRBD2
TGCAGTGCTAGTCCGGGACTAGCGGACAATGAGCAGTTCTTC
CSASPGLADNEQFF
>TRBV5-1|NA|TRBJ2-5|TRBD2
TGCGCCAGCAGCCCCCGGGGGGCTAGCGGGAGAGAGACCCAGTACTTC
CASSPRGASGRETQYF
>TRBV19|NA|TRBJ1-5|NA
TGTGCCAGTAGTAATCAGGGATATAGCAATCAGCCCCAGCATTTT
CASSNQGYSNQPQHF
>TRBV6-2/TRBV6-3|NA|TRBJ1-5|TRBD1
TGTGCCAGCAGTCGGACAGGGGAACGGCCCCAGCATTTT
CASSRTGERPQHF
>TRBV18|NA|TRBJ1-6|NA
TGTGCCAGCTCACCACCCCCTTCGGGACTTAATAATTCACCCCTCCACTTT
CASSPPPSGLNNSPLHF
>TRBV6-5|NA|TRBJ1-3|NA
TGTGCCAGCAGTTACTGGCAGGGTTCGACCATATATTTT
CASSYWQGSTIYF
>TRBV7-9|NA|TRBJ1-6|TRBD1
TGTGCCAGCAGCCCCCAGACAGGGGGCGCATATAATTCACCCCTCCACTTT
CASSPQTGGAYNSPLHF
>TRBV5-4|NA|TRBJ2-5|NA
TGTGCCAGCAGCTTCGGAGGGGAGAAGGCCCAGTACTTC
CASSFGGEKAQYF
>TRBV24-1|few|TRBJ1-2|NA
TGTGCCACCAGTAGTGCAGGGATCTATGGCTACACCTTC
CATSSAGIYGYTF
>TRBV28|NA|TRBJ1-5|NA
TGTGCCAGCAGTTTATTACAGAATCAGCCCCAGCATTTT
CASSLLQNQPQHF
>TRBV4-1|NA|TRBJ2-3|NA
TGCGCCAGCAGCTTCAAGCCCGGGCAGGGAAACACAGATACGCAGTATTTT
CASSFKPGQGNTDTQYF
>TRBV2|NA|TRBJ2-1|NA
TGTGCCAGCAGTCCCCATCAAGAGGTGGGGGCCAATGAGCAGTTCTTC
CASSPHQEVGANEQFF
>TRBV5-1|NA|TRBJ2-7|NA
TGCGCCAGCAGCTTTTCAGGGAATGGCGAGCAGTACTTC
CASSFSGNGEQYF
>TRBV7-9|once|TRBJ2-1|NA
TGTGCCAGCAGCTACTATTCGGGGATTGAGCAGTTCTTC
CASSYYSGIEQFF
>TRBV3-1/TRBV3-2|once|TRBJ1-3|NA
TGTGCCAGCAGCCAAGCGACAGCTGGAAACACCATATATTTT
CASSQATAGNTIYF
>TRBV9|once|TRBJ2-7|NA
TGTGCCAGCAGCGTGGAGCCGAAATTACTCTACGAGCAGTACTTC
CASSVEPKLLYEQYF
>TRBV11-3|NA|TRBJ1-1|NA
TGTGCCAGCAGCTTAGAAGGGGTCGACACTGAAGCTTTCTTT
CASSLEGVDTEAFF
>TRBV11-2|many|TRBJ2-7|NA
TGTGCCAGCAGCCGACTAGTTCGGCTACACGAGCAGTACTTC
CASSRLVRLHEQYF
>TRBV11-3|NA|TRBJ2-7|TRBD2
TGTGCCAGCAGCAGGTTAGCGGGAGACTACGAGCAGTACTTC
CASSRLAGDYEQYF